The 21 T cell receptor beta chains presented below share a single source sample, sequenced in a study of T cells in pancreatic ductal adenocarcinoma. Surgery without prior neoadjuvant therapy was the treatment of the selected pancreatic ductal adenocarcinoma patients. Profiled with immunoSEQ multiplex PCR; TCRdb holds only in-frame clones, not every one. Among about 29,000 clones listed, approximately 94% were seen once. The specimen sequenced was PBMCs. The source is a human donor with pancreatic ductal adenocarcinoma.

This clone was seen only a few times. The rearrangement joins TRBV11-1 to TRBJ1-5, with D possibly TRBD1 on 6 matching bases. CDR1 SGHAT and CDR2 FQDESV come from the germline V gene (reference sequence). This CDR3 contains 16 residues. Trimming removed 4 bases at V and 7 bases at J, with 20 bases between. The chain's CDR3 is CASSSHPRQEDQPQHF. The CDR3 DNA reads TGTGCCAGCAGCTCCCACCCCCGACAGGAGGACCAGCCCCAGCATTTT.

The J gene is TRBJ2-7, the V gene TRBV5-8, with 10 bases matching TRBD1. Trimming removed 0 bases from V and 2 bases from J; junction bases left unmatched: 2. Germline V gene sequence: CDR1 SGHTS, CDR2 YDEGEE. The CDR3 sequence is 15 residues long. This chain's CDR3 is CASSLATGGAYEQYF. The CDR3, as DNA: TGTGCCAGCAGCTTGGCGACAGGGGGCGCCTACGAGCAGTACTTC.

The chain carries TRBV4-2 and TRBJ2-7; TRBD2 aligns across 9 bases. Germline V CDR1 and CDR2: LGHNA, YNFKEQ. The ends lost 0 bases at V and 3 bases at J; junction bases unmatched: 6. The CDR3 totals 16 residues. CDR3 sequence reads: CASSQDWASGNYEQYF. The CDR3 DNA is TGTGCCAGCAGCCAAGATTGGGCTAGCGGGAACTACGAGCAGTACTTC.

This clone is a singleton in its sample. The chain has TRBV28 and TRBJ2-4; 9 bases fit TRBD1. J was trimmed by 8 bases and V by 0 bases; bases with no gene match: 8. The CDR3 has 16 amino acids. Germline CDR1 is MDHEN and CDR2 is SYDVKM. CDR3 amino acids: CASSLWTGGVRDIQYF. The CDR3 nucleotides are TGTGCCAGCAGTTTATGGACAGGGGGGGTCAGAGACATTCAGTACTTC.

The chain joins TRBV14 to TRBJ1-2, with TRBD1 matching over 10 bases. The V gene end was trimmed by 4 bases and the J gene end by 8 bases; junction bases not matched to a gene: 10. The CDR3 covers 15 residues. Germline CDR1 is SGHDN and CDR2 is FVKESK. DNA of the CDR3: TGTGCCAGCAGCCCATTCGGACAGGGGGTGAGAGGCTACACCTTC. As protein: CASSPFGQGVRGYTF.

V and J are TRBV28 and TRBJ1-1; a weak D match, TRBD1 (5 bases). This CDR3 has 11 residues. V was cut by 7 bases and J by 11 bases, with 14 bases left in between. Germline V gene lookup returns CDR1 MDHEN and CDR2 SYDVKM. CDR3 residues: CASTGRVGAFF. The CDR3 DNA sequence: TGTGCCAGCACCGGCAGGGTAGGGGCTTTCTTT. Complete variable domain (other parts from reference TRBV28 and TRBJ1-1): DVKVTQSSRYLVKRTGEKVFLECVQDMDHENMFWYRQDPGLGLRLIYFSYDVKMKEKGDIPEGYSVSREKKERFSLILESASTNQTSMYLCASTGRVGAFFGQGTRLTVV.

This clone was seen just once. The chain uses TRBV11-2 and TRBJ2-7; D remains unclear. Germline V gene data show CDR1 as SGHAT and CDR2 as FQNNGV. V lost 1 base and J lost 4, with 20 bases in between. The CDR3 covers 17 residues. The CDR3 loop is CASSLGSMRDNPYEQYF. DNA for the CDR3: TGTGCCAGCAGCTTAGGAAGTATGAGAGATAATCCATACGAGCAGTACTTC.

The rearrangement links TRBV11-2 to TRBJ2-1; D not certain. The V gene's germline CDR1 is SGHAT and CDR2 FQNNGV. The CDR3 runs to 14 residues. V gave up 3 bases and J gave up 9 bases, with 15 bases separating them. The CDR3 is CASSFPRGVGEQFF. The CDR3 coding sequence is TGTGCCAGCAGCTTTCCCCGTGGAGTCGGTGAGCAGTTCTTC.

This chain uses TRBV19 with TRBJ1-1; TRBD1 is a possible D gene (5 bases). V was clipped by 5 bases and J by 4 bases, with 14 bases between them. The CDR3 extends over 14 amino acids. The V gene's germline CDR1 is LNHDA and CDR2 SQIVND (reference sequence). CDR3 in DNA: TGTGCCAGTAGTGGTCCGGGGGATGGCACTGAAGCTTTCTTT. This codes for CASSGPGDGTEAFF.

The chain has TRBV6-5 and TRBJ2-6; D call uncertain. V was clipped by 0 bases and J by 0 bases, with 3 bases between them. Per germline, CDR1 MNHEY and CDR2 SVGAGI. This CDR3 is 15 amino acids long. The CDR3 sequence is CASSYSISGANVLTF. DNA of the CDR3: TGTGCCAGCAGTTACTCGATCTCTGGGGCCAACGTCCTGACTTTC.

CDR3 in amino acids: CASWDRLQETQYF. Written as DNA, the CDR3 is TGTGCCAGCTGGGACAGACTCCAAGAGACCCAGTACTTC. V is TRBV27 and J is TRBJ2-5, with 7 bases lining up with TRBD1. Germline V gene lookup returns CDR1 MNHEY and CDR2 SMNVEV (reference sequence). The V segment lost 8 bases and the J segment 1 base; nucleotides outside the gene matches: 4. This CDR3 comprises 13 residues.

This clone turned up a few times. The chain has TRBV6-5 and TRBJ2-7; D unresolved. The ends were cut back, 8 bases at V and 2 bases at J, with 13 bases in the middle. The CDR3 sequence is 13 residues long. The germline V gene encodes CDR1 MNHEY and CDR2 SVGAGI. The CDR3 sequence: CASLNNRAYEQYF. In nucleotides, the CDR3 is TGTGCCAGCCTAAACAACCGAGCCTACGAGCAGTACTTC.

V usage is TRBV5-4 and J usage is TRBJ2-7; 8 bases line up with TRBD1. Germline values: CDR1 SGHNT, CDR2 YYREEE (reference sequence). V lost 0 bases and J lost 2; bases outside the gene matches: 1. This CDR3 contains 14 residues. The CDR3 is CASSLGTGPYEQYF. The CDR3 DNA reads as TGTGCCAGCAGCTTGGGGACAGGGCCCTACGAGCAGTACTTC.

The chain has TRBV7-8 and TRBJ2-5, with 9 nucleotides matching TRBD1. The germline V gene has CDR1 SGHVS and CDR2 FQNEAQ. With 4 bases clipped from V and 5 bases from J, the junction kept 14 bases outside the gene matches. The CDR3 is 17 amino acids. This CDR3 is CASSSQDRGENAETQYF. CDR3 coding DNA: TGTGCCAGCAGCTCCCAAGACAGGGGGGAGAACGCGGAGACCCAGTACTTC.

The rearrangement joins TRBV30 to TRBJ2-1; maybe TRBD1 (5 bases). V shed 3 bases and J shed 10 bases, with 13 bases lying between them. This CDR3 comprises 12 residues. Germline V CDR1 and CDR2: GTSNPN, SVGIG (reference sequence). In DNA form, the CDR3 reads TGTGCCTGGAGGACAGATTTCGGCGAGCAGTTCTTC. Translated: CAWRTDFGEQFF.

This clone has a handful of counts. V and J are TRBV4-1 and TRBJ2-1; D is perhaps TRBD2 (5 bases). The CDR3 is made up of 16 amino acids. Trimming took off 1 base at V and 4 bases at J, with 14 bases between the two ends. Germline V CDR1 and CDR2: MGHRA, YSYEKL. The CDR3 region is CASSQAREISYNEQFF. The CDR3 DNA reads TGCGCCAGCAGCCAAGCTCGGGAAATTTCGTACAATGAGCAGTTCTTC.

J is TRBJ2-5 and V is TRBV9; perhaps TRBD1 as D (5 bases). The germline gives CDR1 SGDLS, CDR2 YYNGEE. This CDR3 has 14 residues. V lost 4 bases and J 5 bases, leaving 15 bases between the germline ends. CDR3 DNA: TGTGCCAGCAGCTCACCTGGACACTCGGAGACCCAGTACTTC. It yields the protein CASSSPGHSETQYF.

In DNA form, the CDR3 reads TGTGCCAGTAGTGTATACAATGAGCAGTTCTTC. It specifies CASSVYNEQFF. The rearrangement uses TRBV19 and TRBJ2-1; D gene ambiguous. Between the trimmed V and J ends, which lost 5 bases and 4 bases, there was a span of 3 bases. The CDR3 has 11 amino acids. Germline CDR1 and CDR2: LNHDA and SQIVND (reference sequence).

This chain uses TRBV18 with TRBJ1-1; the match to TRBD1 covers 8 bases. V trimming: 1 base; J trimming: 5 bases; junction bases outside the gene matches: 3. This CDR3 is 14 amino acids long. CDR1 is KGHSH and CDR2 is LQKENI in the germline V gene. CDR3 amino acids: CASSPRDRFTEAFF. In nucleotides, the CDR3 is TGTGCCAGCTCACCACGGGACAGGTTTACTGAAGCTTTCTTT.

This clone was observed a single time. The chain is built from TRBV28 and TRBJ2-1; a weak D match, TRBD2 (7 bases). The germline CDR1 and CDR2 sequences are MDHEN and SYDVKM. The V and J ends lost 4 bases and 6 bases respectively, with 22 bases between them. This CDR3 is built from 17 residues. Here the CDR3 reads CASSYTLRGLPSNEQFF. The CDR3, as DNA: TGTGCCAGCAGTTATACCCTCAGGGGACTACCGTCCAATGAGCAGTTCTTC.

The count of this clone is one. The chain carries TRBV7-9 and TRBJ2-3; 7 nucleotides agree with TRBD2. The germline V gene encodes CDR1 SEHNR and CDR2 FQNEAQ (reference sequence). The CDR3 runs 15 residues. The V gene end was trimmed by 2 bases and the J gene end by 2 bases; junction bases not matched to a gene: 4. CDR3: CASSLTSGNTDTQYF. The CDR3 coding sequence is TGTGCCAGCAGCTTAACCAGCGGGAACACAGATACGCAGTATTTT. The variable domain in full, with the rest retrieved from reference TRBV7-9 and TRBJ2-3, is DTGVSQNPRHKITKRGQNVTFRCDPISEHNRLYWYRQTLGQGPEFLTYFQNEAQLEKSRLLSDRFSAERPKGSFSTLEIQRTEQGDSAMYLCASSLTSGNTDTQYFGPGTRLTVL.